This T cell receptor beta chain was identified during a study of Graves' ophthalmopathy and Graves' hyperthyroidism. The CDR3 length is 12 residues. V was cut by 7 bases and J by 6 bases, with 10 bases left in between. Germline V CDR1 and CDR2: MDHEN, SYDVKM. Of note for this clonotype: Antigen specificity is unknown.

Amplification of the TCR beta CDR3 regions used RNA transcripts (as template). An initial RT-PCR round employing HTBI primers preceded a second-round multiplex PCR. Via MiXCR, TCRdb re-called the multiplex PCR reads, giving one row per CDR3 protein. The table lists almost 750,000 distinct CDR3 sequences, roughly 40% of them singletons. Study-wide results and caveats: Most thyroid-expanded clonotypes exceeding 0.001 frequency were also found in blood.

Ophthalmopathy donors were characterized by moderate-to-severe activity, CAS of at least 3, NOSPECS of at least 4, and duration under 3 months. Exclusion applied to patients with other autoimmune diseases, uncontrolled infections, pregnancy or lactation. This sequence originates from an adult man with Graves' ophthalmopathy. The chain has TRBV28 and TRBJ1-5; maybe TRBD1 (5 bases). Material: peripheral blood. The CDR3 loop is CASTSGGQPQHF. DNA for the CDR3: TGTGCCAGCACCTCGGGGGGTCAGCCCCAGCATTTT. Filled out from reference TRBV28 and TRBJ1-5, the complete variable domain reads DVKVTQSSRYLVKRTGEKVFLECVQDMDHENMFWYRQDPGLGLRLIYFSYDVKMKEKGDIPEGYSVSREKKERFSLILESASTNQTSMYLCASTSGGQPQHFGDGTRLSIL.